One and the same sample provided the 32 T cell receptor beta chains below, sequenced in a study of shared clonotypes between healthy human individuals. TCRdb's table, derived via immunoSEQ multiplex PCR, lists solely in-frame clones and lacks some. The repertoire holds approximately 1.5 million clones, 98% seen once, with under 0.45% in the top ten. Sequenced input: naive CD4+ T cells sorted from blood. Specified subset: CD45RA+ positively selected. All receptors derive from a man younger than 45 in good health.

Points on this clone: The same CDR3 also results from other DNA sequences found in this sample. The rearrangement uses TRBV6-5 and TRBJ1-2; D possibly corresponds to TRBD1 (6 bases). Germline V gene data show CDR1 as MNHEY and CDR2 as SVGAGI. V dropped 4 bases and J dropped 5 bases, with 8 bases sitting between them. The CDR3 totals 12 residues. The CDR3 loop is CASSSQGYGYTF. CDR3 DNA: TGTGCCAGCAGTTCACAGGGATATGGCTACACCTTC.

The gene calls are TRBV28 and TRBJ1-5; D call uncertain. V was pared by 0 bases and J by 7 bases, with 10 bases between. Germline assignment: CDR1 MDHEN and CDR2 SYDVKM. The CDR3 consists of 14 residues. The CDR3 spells CASSLWAGGQPQHF. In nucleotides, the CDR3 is TGTGCCAGCAGTTTATGGGCAGGTGGCCAGCCCCAGCATTTT.

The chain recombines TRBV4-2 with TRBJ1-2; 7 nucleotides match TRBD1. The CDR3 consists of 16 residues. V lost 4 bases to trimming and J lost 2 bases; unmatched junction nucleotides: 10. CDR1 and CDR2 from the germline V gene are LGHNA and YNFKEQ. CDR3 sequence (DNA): TGTGCCAGCAGCCTCCCTGCCGGGACAGTGAACTATGGCTACACCTTC. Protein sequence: CASSLPAGTVNYGYTF.

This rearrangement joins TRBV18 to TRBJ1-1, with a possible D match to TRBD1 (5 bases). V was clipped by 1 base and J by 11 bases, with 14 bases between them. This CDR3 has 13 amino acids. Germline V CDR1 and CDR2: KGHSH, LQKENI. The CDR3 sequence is CASSPLDTIGAFF. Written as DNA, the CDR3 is TGTGCCAGCTCACCACTGGACACCATTGGGGCTTTCTTT.

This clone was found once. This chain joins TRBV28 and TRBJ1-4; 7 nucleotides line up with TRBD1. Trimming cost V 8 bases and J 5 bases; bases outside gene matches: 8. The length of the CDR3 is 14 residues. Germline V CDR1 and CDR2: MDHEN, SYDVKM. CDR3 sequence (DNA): TGTGCCAGCGTTTCCGGGACAGAGAATGAAAAACTGTTTTTT. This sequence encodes CASVSGTENEKLFF. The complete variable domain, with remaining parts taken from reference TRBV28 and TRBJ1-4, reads DVKVTQSSRYLVKRTGEKVFLECVQDMDHENMFWYRQDPGLGLRLIYFSYDVKMKEKGDIPEGYSVSREKKERFSLILESASTNQTSMYLCASVSGTENEKLFFGSGTQLSVL.

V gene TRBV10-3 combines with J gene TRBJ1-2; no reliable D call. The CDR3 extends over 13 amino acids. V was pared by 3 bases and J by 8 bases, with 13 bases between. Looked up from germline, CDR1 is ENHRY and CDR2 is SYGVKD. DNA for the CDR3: TGTGCCATCAGTGATCGGTTTTCGGGGGGCTACACCTTC. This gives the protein CAISDRFSGGYTF.

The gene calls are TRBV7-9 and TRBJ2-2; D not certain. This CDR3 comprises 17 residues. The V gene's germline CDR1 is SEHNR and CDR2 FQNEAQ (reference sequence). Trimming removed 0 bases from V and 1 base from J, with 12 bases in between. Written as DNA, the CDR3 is TGTGCCAGCAGCTTAGCGGTCCGGACGGGGAACACCGGGGAGCTGTTTTTT. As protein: CASSLAVRTGNTGELFF.

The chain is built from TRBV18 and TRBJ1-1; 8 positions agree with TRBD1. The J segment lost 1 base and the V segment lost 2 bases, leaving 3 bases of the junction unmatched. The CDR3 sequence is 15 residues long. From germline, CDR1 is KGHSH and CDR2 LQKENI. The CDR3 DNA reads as TGTGCCAGCTCACCAAGCAGGGGGCAGAACACTGAAGCTTTCTTT. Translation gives CASSPSRGQNTEAFF.

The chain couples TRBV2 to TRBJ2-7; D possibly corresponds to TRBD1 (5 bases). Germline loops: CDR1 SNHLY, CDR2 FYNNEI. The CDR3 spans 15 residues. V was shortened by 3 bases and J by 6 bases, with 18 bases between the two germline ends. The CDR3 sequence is CASSDVVGAASEQYF. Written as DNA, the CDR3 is TGTGCCAGCAGTGATGTTGTAGGGGCGGCTTCCGAGCAGTACTTC.

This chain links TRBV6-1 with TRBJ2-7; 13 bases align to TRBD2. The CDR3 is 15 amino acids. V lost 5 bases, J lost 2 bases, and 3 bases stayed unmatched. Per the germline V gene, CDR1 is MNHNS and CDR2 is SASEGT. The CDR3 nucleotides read TGTGCCAGCAGTATAGGACTAGCGGGAGCCTACGAGCAGTACTTC. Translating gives CASSIGLAGAYEQYF.

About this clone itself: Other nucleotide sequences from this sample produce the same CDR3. The CDR3 is CASSLGLAADTQYF. DNA for the CDR3: TGTGCCAGCAGCCTCGGACTAGCTGCAGATACGCAGTATTTT. V usage is TRBV7-9 and J usage is TRBJ2-3; 8 bases fit TRBD2. Germline V gives CDR1 SEHNR, CDR2 FQNEAQ (reference sequence). Unmatched junction bases numbered 5, after V lost 5 bases and J lost 4 bases. The CDR3 covers 14 residues.

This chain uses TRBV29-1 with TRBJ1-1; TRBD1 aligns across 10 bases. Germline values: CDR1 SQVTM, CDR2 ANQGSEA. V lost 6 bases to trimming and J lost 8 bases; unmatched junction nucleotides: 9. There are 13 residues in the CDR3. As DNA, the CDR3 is TGCAGCGTCCCGAGGACAGGGGGAGTAGAAGCTTTCTTT. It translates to CSVPRTGGVEAFF.

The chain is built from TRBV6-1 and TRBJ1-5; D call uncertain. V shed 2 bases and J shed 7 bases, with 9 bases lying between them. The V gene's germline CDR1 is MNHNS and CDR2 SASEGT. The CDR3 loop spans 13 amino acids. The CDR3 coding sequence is TGTGCCAGCAGTGAATACGGAAAGCAGCCCCAGCATTTT. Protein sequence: CASSEYGKQPQHF.

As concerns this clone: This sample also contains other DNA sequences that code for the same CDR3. CDR3 sequence: CASSGNGYTF. The CDR3 region has the DNA TGTGCCAGCAGTGGGAATGGCTACACCTTC. The chain uses TRBV2 and TRBJ1-2; D gene uncertain. The CDR3 contains 10 residues. Germline V gene data show CDR1 as SNHLY and CDR2 as FYNNEI. Trimming stripped 4 bases from V and 6 bases from J, with 3 bases between.

CDR3 residues: CASSLTSGSMNEQFF. CDR3 nucleotides: TGCGCCAGCAGCCTTACTAGCGGGAGTATGAATGAGCAGTTCTTC. The chain carries TRBV4-1 and TRBJ2-1; TRBD2 matches at 11 bases. The CDR3 length is 15 residues. CDR1 and CDR2 (germline): MGHRA, YSYEKL. J lost 7 bases, V lost 4 bases, and 6 bases had no gene match.

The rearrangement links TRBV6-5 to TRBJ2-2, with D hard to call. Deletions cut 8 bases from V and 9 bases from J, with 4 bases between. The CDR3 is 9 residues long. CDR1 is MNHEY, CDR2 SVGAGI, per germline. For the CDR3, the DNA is TGTGCCAGCCTGTGGGAGCTGTTTTTT. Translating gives CASLWELFF.

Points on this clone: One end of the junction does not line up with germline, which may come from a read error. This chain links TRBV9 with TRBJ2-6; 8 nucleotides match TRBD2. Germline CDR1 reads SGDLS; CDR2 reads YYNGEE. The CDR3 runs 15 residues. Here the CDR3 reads CASSDGPGGANALTF. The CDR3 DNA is TGTGCCAGCAGCGACGGACCGGGGGGGGCCAACGCCCTGACTTTC.

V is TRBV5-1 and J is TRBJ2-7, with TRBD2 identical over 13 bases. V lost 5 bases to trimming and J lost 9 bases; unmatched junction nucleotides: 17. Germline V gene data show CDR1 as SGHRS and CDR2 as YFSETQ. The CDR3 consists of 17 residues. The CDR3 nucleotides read TGCGCCAGCAGTACCCACAGAGTACTAGCGGGAGGGGCGGTGCAGTACTTC. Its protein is CASSTHRVLAGGAVQYF.

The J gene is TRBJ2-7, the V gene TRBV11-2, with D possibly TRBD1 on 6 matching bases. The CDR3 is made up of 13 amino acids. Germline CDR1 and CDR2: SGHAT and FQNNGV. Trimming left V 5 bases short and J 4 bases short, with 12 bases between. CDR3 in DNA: TGTGCCAGCAGCACCCGGGACACGTACGAGCAGTACTTC. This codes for CASSTRDTYEQYF.

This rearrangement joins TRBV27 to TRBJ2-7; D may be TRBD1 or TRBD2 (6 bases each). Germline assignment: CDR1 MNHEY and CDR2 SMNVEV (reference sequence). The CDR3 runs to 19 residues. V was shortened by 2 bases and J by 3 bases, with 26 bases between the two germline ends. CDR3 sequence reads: CASSLKAPQGTFLLYEQYF. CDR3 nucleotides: TGTGCCAGCAGTTTAAAGGCTCCCCAGGGGACTTTCCTCCTCTACGAGCAGTACTTC.

The chain's CDR3 is CASSLEGGVYTEAFF. DNA of the CDR3: TGCGCCAGCAGCTTGGAGGGAGGGGTGTACACTGAAGCTTTCTTT. This chain connects TRBV5-1 to TRBJ1-1; maybe TRBD1 (5 bases). There are 15 residues in the CDR3. Trimming shortened V by 0 bases and J by 3 bases, and 12 bases separated the two germline ends. Germline V CDR1 and CDR2: SGHRS, YFSETQ.

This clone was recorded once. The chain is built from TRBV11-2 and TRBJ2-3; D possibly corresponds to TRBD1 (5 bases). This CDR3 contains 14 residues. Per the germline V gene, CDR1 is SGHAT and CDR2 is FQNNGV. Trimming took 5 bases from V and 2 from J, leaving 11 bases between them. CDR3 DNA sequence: TGTGCCAGCAGCATCCGGACACCCACAGATACGCAGTATTTT. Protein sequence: CASSIRTPTDTQYF.

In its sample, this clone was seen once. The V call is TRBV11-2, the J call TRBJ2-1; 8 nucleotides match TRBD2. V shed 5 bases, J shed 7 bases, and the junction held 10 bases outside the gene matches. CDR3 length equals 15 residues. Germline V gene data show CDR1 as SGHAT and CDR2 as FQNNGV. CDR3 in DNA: TGTGCCAGCAGCGTAAGAGCGGGAGTGGTAAATGAGCAGTTCTTC. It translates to CASSVRAGVVNEQFF.

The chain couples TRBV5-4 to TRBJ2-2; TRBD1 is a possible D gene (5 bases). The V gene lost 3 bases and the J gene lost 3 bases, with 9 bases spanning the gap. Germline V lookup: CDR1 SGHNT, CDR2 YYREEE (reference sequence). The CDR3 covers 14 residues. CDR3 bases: TGTGCCAGCAGCTCATTGACAGACACCGGGGAGCTGTTTTTT. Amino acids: CASSSLTDTGELFF.

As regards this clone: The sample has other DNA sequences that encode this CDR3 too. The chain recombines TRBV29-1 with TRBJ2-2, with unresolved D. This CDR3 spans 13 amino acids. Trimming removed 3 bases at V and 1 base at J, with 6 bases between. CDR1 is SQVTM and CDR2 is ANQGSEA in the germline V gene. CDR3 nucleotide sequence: TGCAGCGTTGATACGGGGAACACCGGGGAGCTGTTTTTT. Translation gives CSVDTGNTGELFF.

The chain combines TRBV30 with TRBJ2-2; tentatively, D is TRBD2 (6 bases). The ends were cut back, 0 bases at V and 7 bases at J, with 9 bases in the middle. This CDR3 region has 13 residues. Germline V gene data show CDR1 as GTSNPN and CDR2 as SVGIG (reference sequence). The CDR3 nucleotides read TGTGCCTGGAGTGTACGGGGGTTCGGGGAGCTGTTTTTT. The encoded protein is CAWSVRGFGELFF.

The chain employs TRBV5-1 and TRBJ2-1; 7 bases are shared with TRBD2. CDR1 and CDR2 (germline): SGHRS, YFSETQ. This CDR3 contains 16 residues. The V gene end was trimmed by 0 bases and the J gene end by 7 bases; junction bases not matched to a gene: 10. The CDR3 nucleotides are TGCGCCAGCAGCTTGGCGTCTAGCGGCGAGTGGAATGAGCAGTTCTTC. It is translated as CASSLASSGEWNEQFF.

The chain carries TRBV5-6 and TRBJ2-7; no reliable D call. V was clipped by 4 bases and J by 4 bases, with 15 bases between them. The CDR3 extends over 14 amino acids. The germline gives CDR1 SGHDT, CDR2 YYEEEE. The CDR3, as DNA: TGTGCCAGCAGCCATAAACTTAGTGGGTACGAGCAGTACTTC. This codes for CASSHKLSGYEQYF.

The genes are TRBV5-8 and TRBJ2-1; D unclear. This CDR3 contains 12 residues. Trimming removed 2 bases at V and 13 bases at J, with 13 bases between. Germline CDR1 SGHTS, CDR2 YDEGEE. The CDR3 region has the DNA TGTGCCAGCAGCTTTCAAATCCCCAGACAGTTCTTC. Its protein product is CASSFQIPRQFF.

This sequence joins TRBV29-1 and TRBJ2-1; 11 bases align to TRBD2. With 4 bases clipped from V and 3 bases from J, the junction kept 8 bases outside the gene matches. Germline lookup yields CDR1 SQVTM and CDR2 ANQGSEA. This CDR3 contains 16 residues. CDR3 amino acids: CSVGLAGISSYNEQFF. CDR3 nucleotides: TGCAGCGTTGGACTAGCGGGAATCTCTAGCTACAATGAGCAGTTCTTC.

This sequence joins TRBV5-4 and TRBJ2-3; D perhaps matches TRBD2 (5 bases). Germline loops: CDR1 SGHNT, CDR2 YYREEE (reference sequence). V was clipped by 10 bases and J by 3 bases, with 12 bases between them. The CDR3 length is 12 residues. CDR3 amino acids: CAGRTGTDTQYF. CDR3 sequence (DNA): TGTGCCGGTCGGACGGGGACAGATACGCAGTATTTT.

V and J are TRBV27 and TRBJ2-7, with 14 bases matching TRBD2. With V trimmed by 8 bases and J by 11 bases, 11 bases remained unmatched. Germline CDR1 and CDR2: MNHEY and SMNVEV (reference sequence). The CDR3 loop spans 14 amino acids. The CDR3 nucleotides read TGTGCCAGCCGGCGGGCGATGGGACTAGCGGGAGAGTACTTC. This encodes CASRRAMGLAGEYF.